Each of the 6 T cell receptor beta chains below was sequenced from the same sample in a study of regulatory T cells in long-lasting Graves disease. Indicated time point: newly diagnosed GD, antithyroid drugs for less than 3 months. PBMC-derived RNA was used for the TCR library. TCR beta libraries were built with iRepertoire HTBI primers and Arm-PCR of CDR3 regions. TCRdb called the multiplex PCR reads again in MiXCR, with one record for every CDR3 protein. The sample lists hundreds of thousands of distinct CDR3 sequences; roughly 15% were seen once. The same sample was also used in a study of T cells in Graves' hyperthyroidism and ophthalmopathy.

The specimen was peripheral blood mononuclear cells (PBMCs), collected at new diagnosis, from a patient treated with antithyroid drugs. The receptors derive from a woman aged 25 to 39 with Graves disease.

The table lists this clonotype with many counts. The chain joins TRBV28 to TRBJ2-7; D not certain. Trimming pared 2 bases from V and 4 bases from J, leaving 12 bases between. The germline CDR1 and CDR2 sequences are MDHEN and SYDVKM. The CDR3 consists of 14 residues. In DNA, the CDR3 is TGTGCCAGCAGTTTAGTAGTTAAGAGATACGAGCAGTACTTC. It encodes CASSLVVKRYEQYF.

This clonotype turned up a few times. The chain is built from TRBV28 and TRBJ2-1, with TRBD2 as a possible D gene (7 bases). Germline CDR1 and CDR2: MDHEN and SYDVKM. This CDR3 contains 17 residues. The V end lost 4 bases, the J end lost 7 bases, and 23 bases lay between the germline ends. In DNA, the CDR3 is TGTGCCAGCAGTTACCCATCCCTAGGGGGAGGGGGGAATGAGCAGTTCTTC. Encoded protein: CASSYPSLGGGGNEQFF.

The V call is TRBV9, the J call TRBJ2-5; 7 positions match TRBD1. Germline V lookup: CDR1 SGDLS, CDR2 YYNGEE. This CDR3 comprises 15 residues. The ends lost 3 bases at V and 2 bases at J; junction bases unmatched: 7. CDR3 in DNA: TGTGCCAGCAGCGCACAGGGGTACGTTCAAGAGACCCAGTACTTC. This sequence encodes CASSAQGYVQETQYF.

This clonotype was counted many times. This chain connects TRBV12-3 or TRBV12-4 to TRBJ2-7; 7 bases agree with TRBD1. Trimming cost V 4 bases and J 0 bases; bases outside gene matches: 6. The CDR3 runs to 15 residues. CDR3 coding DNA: TGTGCCAGCAGTTGGGGGACAGCAGTCTCCTACGAGCAGTACTTC. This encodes CASSWGTAVSYEQYF.

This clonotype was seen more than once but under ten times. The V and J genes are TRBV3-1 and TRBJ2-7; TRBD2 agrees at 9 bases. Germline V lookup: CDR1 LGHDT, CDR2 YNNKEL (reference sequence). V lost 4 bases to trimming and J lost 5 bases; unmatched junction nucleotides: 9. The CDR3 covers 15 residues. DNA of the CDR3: TGTGCCAGCAGCCGACTCGCGGGAGGGGGCCACGAGCAGTACTTC. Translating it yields CASSRLAGGGHEQYF.

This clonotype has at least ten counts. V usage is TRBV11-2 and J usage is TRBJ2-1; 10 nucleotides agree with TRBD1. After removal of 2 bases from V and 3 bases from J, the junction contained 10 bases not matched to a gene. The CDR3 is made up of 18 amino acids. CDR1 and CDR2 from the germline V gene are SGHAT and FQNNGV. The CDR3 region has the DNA TGTGCCAGCAGCTTAACGTACCCCGGGACAGGGGTCTACAATGAGCAGTTCTTC. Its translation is CASSLTYPGTGVYNEQFF.